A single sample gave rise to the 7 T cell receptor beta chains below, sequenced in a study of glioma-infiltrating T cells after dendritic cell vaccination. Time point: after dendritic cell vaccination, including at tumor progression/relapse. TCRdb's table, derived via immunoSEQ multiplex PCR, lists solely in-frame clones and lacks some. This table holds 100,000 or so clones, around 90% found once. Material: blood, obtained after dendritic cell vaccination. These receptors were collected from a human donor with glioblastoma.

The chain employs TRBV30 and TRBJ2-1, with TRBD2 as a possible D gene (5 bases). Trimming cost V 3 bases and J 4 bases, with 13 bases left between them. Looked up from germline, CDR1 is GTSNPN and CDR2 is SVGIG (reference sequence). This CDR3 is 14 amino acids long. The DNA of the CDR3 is TGTGCCTGGAGCCGGGATCAGATATACAATGAGCAGTTCTTC. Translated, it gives CAWSRDQIYNEQFF.

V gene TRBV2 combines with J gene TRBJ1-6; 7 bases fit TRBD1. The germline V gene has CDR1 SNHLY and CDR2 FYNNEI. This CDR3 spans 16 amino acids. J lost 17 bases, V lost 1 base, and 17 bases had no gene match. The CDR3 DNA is TGTGCCAGCAGTGAAGATGCACAGGGGATGGCCGGGGGAGTCCACTTT. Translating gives CASSEDAQGMAGGVHF.

CDR3 nucleotides: TGTGCCAGTAGTATTGCCAGGGGGCCCACTGAAGCTTTCTTT. This sequence encodes CASSIARGPTEAFF. The rearrangement joins TRBV19 to TRBJ1-1; TRBD1 matches at 8 bases. V lost 3 bases to trimming and J lost 4 bases; unmatched junction nucleotides: 4. Looked up from germline, CDR1 is LNHDA and CDR2 is SQIVND (reference sequence). The CDR3 has 14 amino acids.

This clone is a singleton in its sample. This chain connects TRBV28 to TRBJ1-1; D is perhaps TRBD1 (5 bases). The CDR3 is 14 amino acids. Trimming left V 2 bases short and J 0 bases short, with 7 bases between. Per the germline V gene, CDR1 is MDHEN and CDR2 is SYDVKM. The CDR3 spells CASSLRQLNTEAFF. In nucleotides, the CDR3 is TGTGCCAGCAGTTTAAGACAGCTGAACACTGAAGCTTTCTTT.

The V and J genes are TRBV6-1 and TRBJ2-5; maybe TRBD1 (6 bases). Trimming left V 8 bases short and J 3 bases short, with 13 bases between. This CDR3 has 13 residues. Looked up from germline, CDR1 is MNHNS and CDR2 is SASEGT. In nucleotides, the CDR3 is TGTGCCAGCTATTTGGGGGCGAAAGAGACCCAGTACTTC. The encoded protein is CASYLGAKETQYF.

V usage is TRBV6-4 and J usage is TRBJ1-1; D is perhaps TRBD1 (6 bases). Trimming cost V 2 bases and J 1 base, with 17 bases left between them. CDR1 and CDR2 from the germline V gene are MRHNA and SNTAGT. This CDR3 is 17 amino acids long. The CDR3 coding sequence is TGTGCCAGCAGTGACGCGAAGGTGATACAGGGGAACACTGAAGCTTTCTTT. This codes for CASSDAKVIQGNTEAFF.

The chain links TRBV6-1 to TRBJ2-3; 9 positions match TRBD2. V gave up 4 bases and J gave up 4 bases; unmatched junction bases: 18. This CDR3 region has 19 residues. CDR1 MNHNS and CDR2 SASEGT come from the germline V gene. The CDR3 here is CASSASLRGRGGAPDTQYF. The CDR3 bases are TGTGCCAGCAGTGCAAGCCTAAGGGGTCGCGGGGGGGCGCCAGATACGCAGTATTTT.